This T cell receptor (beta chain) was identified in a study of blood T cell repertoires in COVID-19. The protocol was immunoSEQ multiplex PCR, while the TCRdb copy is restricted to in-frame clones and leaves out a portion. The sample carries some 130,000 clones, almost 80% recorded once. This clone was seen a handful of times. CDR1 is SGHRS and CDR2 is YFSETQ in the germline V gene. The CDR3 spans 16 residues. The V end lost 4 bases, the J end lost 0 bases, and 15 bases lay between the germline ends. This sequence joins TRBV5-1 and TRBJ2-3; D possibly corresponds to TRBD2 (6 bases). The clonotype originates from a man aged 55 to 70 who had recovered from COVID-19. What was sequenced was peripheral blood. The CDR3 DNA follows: TGCGCCAGCAGCATAGCTCTTAGCGGCAGCACAGATACGCAGTATTTT. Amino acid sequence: CASSIALSGSTDTQYF.